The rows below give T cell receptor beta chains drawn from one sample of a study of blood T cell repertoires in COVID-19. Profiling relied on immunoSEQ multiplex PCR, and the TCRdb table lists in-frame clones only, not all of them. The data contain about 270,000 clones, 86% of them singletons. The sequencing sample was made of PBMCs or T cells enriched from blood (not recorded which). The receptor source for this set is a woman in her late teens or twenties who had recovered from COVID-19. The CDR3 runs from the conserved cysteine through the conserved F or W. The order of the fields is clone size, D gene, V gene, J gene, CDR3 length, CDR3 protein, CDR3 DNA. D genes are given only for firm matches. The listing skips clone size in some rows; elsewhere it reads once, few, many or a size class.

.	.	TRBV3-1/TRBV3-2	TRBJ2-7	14	CASSLLEGPHEQYF	TGTGCCAGCAGCCTCTTGGAGGGCCCCCACGAGCAGTACTTC
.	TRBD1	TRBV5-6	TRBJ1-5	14	CASSLGGGGQPQHF	TGTGCCAGCAGCTTGGGAGGGGGCGGGCAGCCCCAGCATTTT
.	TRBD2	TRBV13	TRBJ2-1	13	CASSAGGPYEQFF	TGTGCCAGCAGCGCGGGAGGGCCCTATGAGCAGTTCTTC
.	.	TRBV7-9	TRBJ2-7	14	CASSLGQGSTEQYF	TGTGCCAGCAGCTTAGGGCAGGGAAGCACCGAGCAGTACTTC
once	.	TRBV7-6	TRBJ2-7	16	CASSPLEYVGGYEQYF	TGTGCCAGCAGCCCCCTAGAGTATGTGGGGGGCTACGAGCAGTACTTC
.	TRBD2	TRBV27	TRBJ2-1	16	CASSITSGRVYNEQFF	TGTGCCAGCAGTATAACTAGCGGGAGGGTATACAATGAGCAGTTCTTC
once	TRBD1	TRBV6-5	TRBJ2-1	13	CASSRTGVHEQFF	TGTGCCAGCAGTAGGACAGGGGTTCATGAGCAGTTCTTC
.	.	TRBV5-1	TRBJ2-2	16	CASSLESTLNTGELFF	TGCGCCAGCAGCCTGGAATCTACCCTTAACACCGGGGAGCTGTTTTTT
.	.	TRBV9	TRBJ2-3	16	CASSARGDYPSDTQYF	TGTGCCAGCAGCGCAAGGGGGGACTACCCCTCGGATACGCAGTATTTT
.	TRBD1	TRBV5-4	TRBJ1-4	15	CASSQPGQTNEKLFF	TGTGCCAGCAGCCAACCGGGACAGACTAATGAAAAACTGTTTTTT
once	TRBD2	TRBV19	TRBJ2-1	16	CASTTLASGSYNEQFF	TGTGCCAGTACCACACTGGCTAGCGGGAGCTACAATGAGCAGTTCTTC
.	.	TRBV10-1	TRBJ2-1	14	CASSELSSAHEQFF	TGCGCCAGCAGTGAGTTGAGTAGCGCCCATGAGCAGTTCTTC
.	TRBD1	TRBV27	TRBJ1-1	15	CASSLLGRGDTEAFF	TGTGCCAGCAGTTTATTGGGCAGGGGGGACACTGAAGCTTTCTTT
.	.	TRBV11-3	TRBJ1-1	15	CASSPRGEGGTEAFF	TGTGCCAGCAGCCCGAGGGGGGAGGGGGGCACTGAAGCTTTCTTT
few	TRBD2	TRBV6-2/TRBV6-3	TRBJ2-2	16	CASSYLGGRGTGELFF	TGTGCCAGCAGTTACTTGGGCGGGAGAGGGACCGGGGAGCTGTTTTTT
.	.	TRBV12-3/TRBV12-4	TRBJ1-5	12	CASQNSNQPQHF	TGTGCCAGCCAAAATAGCAATCAGCCCCAGCATTTT
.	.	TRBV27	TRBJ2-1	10	CASRGEAQFF	TGTGCCAGCAGGGGGGAGGCGCAGTTCTTC
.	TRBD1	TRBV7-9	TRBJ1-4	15	CASSLRGQTNEKLFF	TGTGCCAGCAGCTTACGGGGACAGACGAATGAAAAACTGTTTTTT
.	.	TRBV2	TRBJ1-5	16	CASRFMEGLGNQPQHF	TGTGCCAGCAGGTTCATGGAGGGATTGGGGAATCAGCCCCAGCATTTT
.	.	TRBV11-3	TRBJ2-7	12	CASSFHIYEQYF	TGTGCCAGCAGCTTCCACATCTACGAGCAGTACTTC
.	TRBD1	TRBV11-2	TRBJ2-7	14	CASTTGGYYYEQYF	TGTGCCAGCACTACAGGGGGCTACTACTACGAGCAGTACTTC
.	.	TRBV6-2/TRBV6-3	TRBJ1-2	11	CASSYPGGYTF	TGTGCCAGCAGTTACCCCGGGGGCTACACCTTC
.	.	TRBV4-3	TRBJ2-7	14	CASSRSGGRAEQYF	TGCGCCAGCAGCCGGAGCGGCGGGCGGGCCGAGCAGTACTTC
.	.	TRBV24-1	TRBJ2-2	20	CATSDSTYHERYLYTGELFF	TGTGCCACCAGTGATTCCACCTACCACGAGCGGTACCTCTACACCGGGGAGCTGTTTTTT
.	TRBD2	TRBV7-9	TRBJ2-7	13	CATGAGAVYEQYF	TGTGCCACCGGAGCGGGGGCCGTTTACGAGCAGTACTTC
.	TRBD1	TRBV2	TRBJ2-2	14	CASTRQGSTGELFF	TGTGCCAGCACCCGACAGGGAAGCACCGGGGAGCTGTTTTTT
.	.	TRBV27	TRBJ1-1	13	CASSPGRRTEAFF	TGTGCCAGCAGCCCCGGAAGGAGAACTGAAGCTTTCTTT
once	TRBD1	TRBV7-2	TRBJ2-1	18	CASSSTPPGQGSYNEQFF	TGTGCCAGCAGCTCCACCCCGCCGGGACAGGGCTCCTACAATGAGCAGTTCTTC
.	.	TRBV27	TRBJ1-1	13	CASSLGGGTEAFF	TGTGCCAGCAGTTTGGGGGGGGGTACTGAAGCTTTCTTT
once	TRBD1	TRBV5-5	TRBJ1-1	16	CASSLGLGTANTEAFF	TGTGCCAGCAGCTTGGGGTTAGGGACAGCGAACACTGAAGCTTTCTTT
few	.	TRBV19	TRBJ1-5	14	CASSRTQGNQPQHF	TGTGCCAGTAGTAGGACACAGGGCAATCAGCCCCAGCATTTT
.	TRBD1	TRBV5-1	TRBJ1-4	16	CASSLGTGPTNEKLFF	TGCGCCAGCAGCTTGGGGACAGGCCCAACTAATGAAAAACTGTTTTTT
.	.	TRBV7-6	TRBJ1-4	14	CASSLSIRSTILFF	TGTGCCAGCAGCTTATCAATCCGGAGCACAATTCTGTTTTTT
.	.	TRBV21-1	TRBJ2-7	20	CASTRPTPVDRTPHWDEQYF	TGTGCCAGCACTCGACCCACACCCGTGGACAGGACCCCACACTGGGACGAGCAGTACTTC
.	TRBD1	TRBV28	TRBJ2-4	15	CASSRQGLVKNIQYF	TGTGCCAGCAGCCGACAGGGGCTTGTCAAAAACATTCAGTACTTC
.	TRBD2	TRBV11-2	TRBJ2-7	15	CASSLVSGGNYEQYF	TGTGCCAGCAGCTTAGTCAGCGGGGGGAACTACGAGCAGTACTTC
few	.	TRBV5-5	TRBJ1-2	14	CASSLAKSDYGYTF	TGTGCCAGCAGCTTGGCGAAGAGTGACTATGGCTACACCTTC
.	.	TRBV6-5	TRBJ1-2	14	CASSYSGDFYGYTF	TGTGCCAGCAGTTACTCGGGGGACTTCTATGGCTACACCTTC
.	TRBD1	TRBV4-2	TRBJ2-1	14	CASGEDRGYNEQFF	TGTGCCAGCGGAGAGGACAGGGGCTACAATGAGCAGTTCTTC
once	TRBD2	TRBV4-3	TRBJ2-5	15	CASSQSAGPRGDQYF	TGCGCCAGCAGCCAGTCAGCGGGGCCCCGAGGGGACCAGTACTTC
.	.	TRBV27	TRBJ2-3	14	CASSLFVATDTQYF	TGTGCCAGCAGTTTATTCGTGGCCACAGATACGCAGTATTTT
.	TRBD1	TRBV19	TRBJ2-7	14	CASGRDSSSYEQYF	TGTGCCAGTGGCCGGGACAGCAGCTCCTACGAGCAGTACTTC
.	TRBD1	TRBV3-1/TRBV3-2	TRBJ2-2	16	CASSPWTGSNTGELFF	TGTGCCAGCAGCCCATGGACAGGATCGAACACCGGGGAGCTGTTTTTT
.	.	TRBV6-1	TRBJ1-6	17	CASSVGAAVSYNSPLHF	TGTGCCAGCAGTGTAGGGGCCGCCGTTTCCTATAATTCACCCCTCCACTTT
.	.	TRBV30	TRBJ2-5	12	CAWSFGGETQYF	TGTGCCTGGAGTTTCGGGGGAGAGACCCAGTACTTC
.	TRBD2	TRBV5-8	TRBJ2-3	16	CASSLRTSGMGDTQYF	TGTGCCAGCAGCTTGCGAACTAGCGGGATGGGGGATACGCAGTATTTT
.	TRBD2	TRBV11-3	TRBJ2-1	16	CASSFQTSGINNEQFF	TGTGCCAGCAGCTTCCAGACTAGCGGCATCAACAATGAGCAGTTCTTC
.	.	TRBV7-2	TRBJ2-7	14	CASSLRAGRYEQYF	TGTGCCAGCAGCTTAAGGGCAGGGCGCTACGAGCAGTACTTC
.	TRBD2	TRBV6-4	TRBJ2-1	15	CASSLTSGGAYEQFF	TGTGCCAGCAGTCTGACTAGCGGGGGGGCATATGAGCAGTTCTTC
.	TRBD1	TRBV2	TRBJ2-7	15	CASSEGTGGFYEQYF	TGTGCCAGCAGTGAAGGGACAGGGGGCTTCTACGAGCAGTACTTC
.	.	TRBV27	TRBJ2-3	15	CASSLREVRTDTQYF	TGTGCCAGCAGTTTAAGAGAAGTAAGAACAGATACGCAGTATTTT
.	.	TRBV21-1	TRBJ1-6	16	CASTATPGQGTSPLHF	TGTGCCAGCACAGCTACGCCGGGACAGGGGACTTCACCCCTCCACTTT
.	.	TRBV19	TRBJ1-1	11	CASLHRDPPFF	TGTGCCAGCCTTCACAGGGACCCGCCTTTCTTT